Listed below are T cell receptor beta chains from one sample, sequenced in a study of cytomegalovirus exposure and HLA in healthy donors. This table comes from immunoSEQ multiplex PCR, and its TCRdb copy is limited to in-frame clones, with some not included. The sample totals approximately 110,000 clones. The specimen sequenced was PBMCs. Receptors were obtained from a man aged 30 to 45 in good health and CMV-seronegative. CDR3s include the opening cysteine and the closing phenylalanine or tryptophan. The D gene is left open where the match is weak.

V: TRBV28; D: -; J: TRBJ2-7; CDR3: CASRFSSELSYEQYF; DNA: TGTGCCAGCCGCTTCTCTAGCGAGCTTAGCTACGAGCAGTACTTC
V: TRBV10-3; D: TRBD2; J: TRBJ2-7; CDR3: CAIGSGRGDEQYF; DNA: TGTGCCATCGGTAGCGGGAGAGGCGACGAGCAGTACTTC
V: TRBV28; D: -; J: TRBJ2-7; CDR3: CASTLNHYEQYF; DNA: TGTGCCAGCACACTAAATCACTACGAGCAGTACTTC
V: TRBV21-1; D: -; J: TRBJ2-7; CDR3: CASNTSGSPHEQYF; DNA: TGTGCCAGCAACACTAGCGGGAGTCCCCACGAGCAGTACTTC
V: TRBV7-8; D: TRBD2; J: TRBJ2-7; CDR3: CASSPQWGRGEVHEQYF; DNA: TGTGCCAGCAGCCCTCAGTGGGGGAGGGGAGAAGTCCACGAGCAGTACTTC
V: TRBV5-1; D: -; J: TRBJ2-1; CDR3: CASSKSGGGSYNEQFF; DNA: TGCGCCAGCAGCAAGAGCGGAGGCGGCTCCTACAATGAGCAGTTCTTC
V: TRBV7-9; D: TRBD2; J: TRBJ2-1; CDR3: CASSVSGRDEQFF; DNA: TGTGCCAGCAGCGTTAGCGGGAGGGATGAGCAGTTCTTC
V: TRBV2; D: -; J: TRBJ2-7; CDR3: CAQGRDIRPYEQYF; DNA: TGTGCCCAGGGCCGGGACATCAGACCCTACGAGCAGTACTTC
V: TRBV6-5; D: TRBD1; J: TRBJ2-7; CDR3: CASTLDRGYEQYF; DNA: TGTGCCAGCACCCTGGACAGGGGCTACGAGCAGTACTTC
V: TRBV5-1; D: -; J: TRBJ2-1; CDR3: CASNDLVSYNEQFF; DNA: TGCGCCAGCAATGACCTAGTCTCCTACAATGAGCAGTTCTTC
V: TRBV19; D: -; J: TRBJ2-7; CDR3: CASSFTNGSRHEQYF; DNA: TGTGCCAGTAGTTTCACGAACGGGAGCAGACACGAGCAGTACTTC
V: TRBV6-5; D: -; J: TRBJ2-7; CDR3: CASSYSPTEITYEQYF; DNA: TGTGCCAGCAGTTACTCCCCGACAGAAATCACCTACGAGCAGTACTTC
V: TRBV18; D: TRBD2; J: TRBJ2-1; CDR3: CASSPTSGSNNEQFF; DNA: TGTGCCAGCTCACCGACTAGCGGGAGTAACAATGAGCAGTTCTTC
V: TRBV29-1; D: -; J: TRBJ2-7; CDR3: CSAEDRKSYEQYF; DNA: TGCAGCGCTGAGGACAGAAAGTCCTACGAGCAGTACTTC
V: TRBV30; D: -; J: TRBJ1-1; CDR3: CAWRRTANTEAFF; DNA: TGTGCCTGGAGGAGGACAGCCAACACTGAAGCTTTCTTT
V: TRBV5-4; D: TRBD1; J: TRBJ1-2; CDR3: CASSPGQGAVNYGYTF; DNA: TGTGCCAGCAGCCCGGGACAGGGGGCGGTTAACTATGGCTACACCTTC
V: TRBV2; D: -; J: TRBJ2-7; CDR3: CASSGSSYEQYF; DNA: TGTGCCAGTTCGGGGAGTTCCTACGAGCAGTACTTC
V: TRBV11-2; D: -; J: TRBJ2-2; CDR3: CASSFSAYNTGELFF; DNA: TGTGCCAGCAGCTTCTCAGCGTATAACACCGGGGAGCTGTTTTTT
V: TRBV7-3; D: TRBD2; J: TRBJ2-3; CDR3: CASSSGLAGRSTDTQYF; DNA: TGTGCCAGCAGCTCCGGACTAGCGGGAAGGAGCACAGATACGCAGTATTTT
V: TRBV27; D: -; J: TRBJ1-4; CDR3: CASTGQYAEKLFF; DNA: TGTGCCAGCACTGGGCAGTACGCTGAAAAACTGTTTTTT
V: TRBV30; D: -; J: TRBJ1-2; CDR3: CAWSKGDFGGYTF; DNA: TGTGCCTGGAGTAAAGGGGATTTCGGTGGCTACACCTTC
V: TRBV2; D: -; J: TRBJ2-3; CDR3: CASSSPGETDTQYF; DNA: TGTGCCAGCAGTTCGCCGGGGGAGACAGATACGCAGTATTTT
V: TRBV5-1; D: TRBD2; J: TRBJ2-1; CDR3: CASSLLAGRWDNEQFF; DNA: TGCGCCAGCAGCCTACTAGCGGGACGTTGGGACAATGAGCAGTTCTTC
V: TRBV2; D: -; J: TRBJ1-5; CDR3: CASSEGAPNQPQHF; DNA: TGTGCCAGCAGTGAAGGGGCCCCCAATCAGCCCCAGCATTTT
V: TRBV6-5; D: TRBD2; J: TRBJ2-7; CDR3: CASSSGLAGEQYF; DNA: TGTGCCAGCAGTTCGGGACTAGCGGGTGAACAGTACTTC
V: TRBV4-3; D: -; J: TRBJ2-7; CDR3: CASSQESGAAYEQYF; DNA: TGCGCCAGCAGCCAAGAATCAGGGGCGGCCTACGAGCAGTACTTC
V: TRBV2; D: -; J: TRBJ1-5; CDR3: CASSEARPTGHKHF; DNA: TGTGCCAGCAGTGAAGCGCGTCCGACAGGCCATAAGCATTTT
V: TRBV7-9; D: TRBD2; J: TRBJ2-7; CDR3: CASSLSGLAGAEEQYF; DNA: TGTGCCAGCAGCTTATCAGGACTAGCGGGTGCGGAGGAGCAGTACTTC
V: TRBV7-2; D: TRBD2; J: TRBJ2-1; CDR3: CASSLEGTSARSSYNEQFF; DNA: TGTGCCAGCAGCTTAGAGGGGACTAGCGCCAGGAGCTCCTACAATGAGCAGTTCTTC
V: TRBV5-6; D: TRBD1; J: TRBJ1-2; CDR3: CASSSDRRGTYGYTF; DNA: TGTGCCAGCAGCAGTGACCGCAGGGGGACCTATGGCTACACCTTC
V: TRBV5-1; D: -; J: TRBJ2-7; CDR3: CASRVGTEAFEQYF; DNA: TGCGCCAGCAGAGTAGGTACCGAGGCCTTCGAGCAGTACTTC
V: TRBV4-1; D: -; J: TRBJ2-7; CDR3: CASSPSHTSGFYEQYF; DNA: TGCGCCAGCAGCCCTTCACACACCTCCGGGTTCTACGAGCAGTACTTC
V: TRBV5-1; D: TRBD1; J: TRBJ2-2; CDR3: CASSATWTGNTGELFF; DNA: TGCGCCAGCAGCGCAACTTGGACAGGGAACACCGGGGAGCTGTTTTTT
V: TRBV7-9; D: TRBD2; J: TRBJ2-1; CDR3: CASSGATSGSYNEQFF; DNA: TGTGCCAGCTCTGGGGCGACTAGCGGGAGCTACAATGAGCAGTTCTTC
V: TRBV6-1; D: TRBD1; J: TRBJ2-7; CDR3: CASTFTGTGGEQYF; DNA: TGTGCCAGCACCTTTACCGGGACAGGGGGCGAGCAGTACTTC
V: TRBV5-5; D: -; J: TRBJ1-1; CDR3: CASSQGHTEAFF; DNA: TGTGCCAGCAGTCAGGGGCACACTGAAGCTTTCTTT
V: TRBV28; D: TRBD2; J: TRBJ2-7; CDR3: CASSLPPGGYEQYF; DNA: TGTGCCAGCAGTCTCCCACCGGGGGGCTACGAGCAGTACTTC
V: TRBV15; D: -; J: TRBJ2-7; CDR3: CATSRGLDGTYEQYF; DNA: TGTGCCACCAGCAGAGGACTAGACGGCACCTACGAGCAGTACTTC
V: TRBV10-3; D: TRBD2; J: TRBJ2-7; CDR3: CAISQGEGYEQYF; DNA: TGTGCCATCAGTCAAGGGGAGGGGTACGAGCAGTACTTC
V: TRBV28; D: TRBD1; J: TRBJ1-1; CDR3: CASSPGQGMGKGEAFF; DNA: TGTGCCAGCAGTCCGGGACAGGGGATGGGAAAGGGTGAAGCTTTCTTT
V: TRBV21-1; D: -; J: TRBJ1-2; CDR3: CASSNPTDLHYGYTF; DNA: TGTGCCAGCAGCAACCCGACTGATTTGCACTATGGCTACACCTTC
V: TRBV28; D: TRBD1; J: TRBJ2-2; CDR3: CASSNRGNTGELFF; DNA: TGTGCCAGCAGTAACAGGGGGAACACCGGGGAGCTGTTTTTT
V: TRBV7-6; D: -; J: TRBJ2-1; CDR3: CASSLDMNEQFF; DNA: TGTGCCAGCAGCTTAGATATGAATGAGCAGTTCTTC
V: TRBV25-1; D: TRBD1; J: TRBJ2-7; CDR3: CASSEGTGTNEQYF; DNA: TGTGCCAGCAGTGAAGGGACAGGGACGAACGAGCAGTACTTC
V: TRBV7-3; D: -; J: TRBJ1-4; CDR3: CASSPGTDANEKLFF; DNA: TGTGCCAGCAGCCCCGGAACAGACGCTAATGAAAAACTGTTTTTT
V: TRBV7-3; D: -; J: TRBJ2-1; CDR3: CASSSRYNEQFF; DNA: TGTGCCAGCAGCTCCCGGTACAATGAGCAGTTCTTC
V: TRBV5-1; D: -; J: TRBJ1-4; CDR3: CASSSGEGGEKLFF; DNA: TGCGCCAGCAGCTCCGGGGAGGGCGGAGAAAAACTGTTTTTT
V: TRBV14; D: -; J: TRBJ2-7; CDR3: CASSQVRDILRNEQYF; DNA: TGTGCCAGCAGCCAAGTAAGAGACATCCTCAGGAACGAGCAGTACTTC
V: TRBV18; D: TRBD2; J: TRBJ2-7; CDR3: CASSLAGTLYEQYF; DNA: TGTGCCAGCTCGTTAGCGGGGACTCTCTACGAGCAGTACTTC
V: TRBV2; D: -; J: TRBJ2-7; CDR3: CASSVYVSSYEQYF; DNA: TGTGCCAGCAGTGTTTACGTCAGCTCCTACGAGCAGTACTTC
V: TRBV27; D: TRBD1; J: TRBJ1-4; CDR3: CASSLKAPRGNEKLFF; DNA: TGTGCCAGCAGTTTAAAGGCCCCCAGGGGGAATGAAAAACTGTTTTTT
V: TRBV11-3; D: -; J: TRBJ2-1; CDR3: CASSLVTGSYNEQFF; DNA: TGTGCCAGCAGCTTAGTCACAGGATCCTACAATGAGCAGTTCTTC
V: TRBV30; D: -; J: TRBJ1-2; CDR3: CAWNILGGFGYTF; DNA: TGTGCCTGGAATATCCTAGGGGGTTTTGGCTACACCTTC
V: TRBV7-3; D: -; J: TRBJ2-7; CDR3: CASSSGWIEQYF; DNA: TGTGCCAGCAGTTCGGGTTGGATCGAGCAGTACTTC
V: TRBV4-2; D: -; J: TRBJ1-2; CDR3: CASSQDLAEYYGYTF; DNA: TGTGCCAGCAGCCAAGATTTAGCCGAATACTATGGCTACACCTTC
V: TRBV28; D: -; J: TRBJ2-7; CDR3: CASSMRAASYEQYF; DNA: TGTGCCAGCAGCATGCGGGCAGCCTCCTACGAGCAGTACTTC
V: TRBV13; D: TRBD2; J: TRBJ2-7; CDR3: CASSPPQGSGQSYEQYF; DNA: TGTGCCAGCAGCCCCCCCCAAGGTAGCGGGCAAAGCTACGAGCAGTACTTC